These 26 T cell receptor beta chains share one sample of origin, sequenced in a study of T-cell memory formation after mild COVID-19 listed by TCRdb under 2021. Library preparation employed 5' RACE. These reads were obtained on an Illumina NovaSeq 6000. TCRdb applied fastp at Q25 and MiXCR to the public reads, then kept only in-frame beta chains. Entries are consolidated by CDR3 protein sequence, retaining the most common genes and DNA. The table for this sample lists hundreds of thousands of distinct CDR3 sequences; around a quarter of them were counted only once. 12% of the sample is held by the ten biggest clonotypes. The sample taken for sequencing was PBMCs or a T cell subset sorted from them (not recorded which). Every receptor here comes from an adult woman who had mild COVID-19 (a few samples of this study predate the infection). The sample titles of this study are shuffled in the database, so cell type and time point are left out; the donor was told from shared clones.

On this clonotype itself: The junction shows a germline mismatch at one end, possibly a read error. J is TRBJ2-7 and V is TRBV6-5, with 8 bases identical to TRBD2. Per germline, CDR1 MNHEY and CDR2 SVGAGI. This CDR3 region has 14 residues. CDR3 coding DNA: TGTGCCAGCAGCTCTAGCGGGCGTTCCTACGAGCGGTACTTC. It translates to CASSSSGRSYERYF.

This chain connects TRBV5-1 to TRBJ1-1; D is perhaps TRBD1 (5 bases). V lost 2 bases to trimming and J lost 3 bases, with 14 bases between them. The CDR3 loop spans 15 amino acids. Germline V gene data show CDR1 as SGHRS and CDR2 as YFSETQ. This CDR3 is CASSLKVAGHTEAFF. The CDR3, as DNA: TGCGCCAGCAGCTTAAAGGTGGCAGGGCACACTGAAGCTTTCTTT.

This clonotype turned up a few times. This chain uses TRBV24-1 with TRBJ2-5; D is uncertain. V was pared by 2 bases and J by 1 base, with 7 bases between. Germline assignment: CDR1 KGHDR and CDR2 SFDVKD. The CDR3 extends over 14 amino acids. The CDR3 spells CATSDYDGQETQYF. Here the CDR3 DNA reads TGTGCCACCAGTGATTACGACGGCCAAGAGACCCAGTACTTC.

The table lists this clonotype with many counts. V and J are TRBV5-5 and TRBJ2-7; 10 positions match TRBD2. The CDR3 has 15 amino acids. Germline trimming cut 2 bases from V and 3 bases from J; bases unmatched to any gene: 5. Germline V gene sequence: CDR1 SGHKS, CDR2 YYEKEE (reference sequence). CDR3 loop: CASSLGTSDYYEQYF. The CDR3 DNA is TGTGCCAGCAGCTTAGGGACTAGCGACTACTACGAGCAGTACTTC.

In this sample, this clonotype turned up a few times. The chain carries TRBV15 and TRBJ1-1; D is unclear. The CDR3 totals 15 residues. Trimming removed 1 base from V and 1 base from J, with 10 bases in between. Germline values: CDR1 LNHNV, CDR2 YYDKDF (reference sequence). CDR3 nucleotide sequence: TGTGCCACCAGCAGAGTTGGAGGATCGAACACTGAAGCTTTCTTT. Amino acid sequence: CATSRVGGSNTEAFF.

This chain uses TRBV7-2 with TRBJ1-1; 9 nucleotides align to TRBD1. From germline, CDR1 is SGHTA and CDR2 FQGNSA. There are 16 residues in the CDR3. With V trimmed by 5 bases and J by 3 bases, 10 bases remained unmatched. CDR3 coding DNA: TGTGCCAGCAGCCTGGGACAGGGAGTGGGATACACTGAAGCTTTCTTT. Translated: CASSLGQGVGYTEAFF.

The chain is built from TRBV7-9 and TRBJ1-1, with TRBD1 as a possible D gene (6 bases). CDR1 SEHNR and CDR2 FQNEAQ come from the germline V gene (reference sequence). The CDR3 consists of 15 residues. V dropped 7 bases and J dropped 0 bases, with 15 bases sitting between them. In nucleotides, the CDR3 is TGTGCCAGCACCGCAGGGGAAGGTCTGAACACTGAAGCTTTCTTT. Translating gives CASTAGEGLNTEAFF.

The chain carries TRBV6-5 and TRBJ1-2; 12 positions agree with TRBD1. In germline, CDR1 is MNHEY, CDR2 SVGAGI. V lost 0 bases, J lost 3 bases, and 11 bases stayed unmatched. The CDR3 contains 19 residues. Here the CDR3 DNA reads TGTGCCAGCAGTTACTCCCTGGGACAGGGGGCTCTTCCGTACTATGGCTACACCTTC. It specifies CASSYSLGQGALPYYGYTF.

The chain carries TRBV5-1 and TRBJ1-2, with 10 bases identical to TRBD1. Germline V gives CDR1 SGHRS, CDR2 YFSETQ. The V and J ends lost 3 bases and 8 bases, in that order; junction bases with no gene match: 10. The CDR3 runs to 15 residues. CDR3 DNA: TGCGCCAGCAGCTCTGATCCGGGACAGGGGAGCGGCTACACCTTC. Translating it yields CASSSDPGQGSGYTF.

J is TRBJ2-1 and V is TRBV2; perhaps TRBD1 as D (5 bases). CDR1 and CDR2 from the germline V gene are SNHLY and FYNNEI. The CDR3 runs 15 residues. Trimming pared 2 bases from V and 2 bases from J, leaving 10 bases between. CDR3 coding DNA: TGTGCCAGCAGTGAATTGTCAGGGACCTACAATGAGCAGTTCTTC. This encodes CASSELSGTYNEQFF.

The chain recombines TRBV12-3 or TRBV12-4 with TRBJ2-3, with 9 bases fitting TRBD1. The CDR3 covers 14 residues. J lost 12 bases, V lost 5 bases, and 12 bases had no gene match. This CDR3 reads CASSRTGERVAQYF. The CDR3 nucleotides are TGTGCCAGCAGTAGGACAGGGGAGCGGGTAGCTCAGTATTTT.

V usage is TRBV12-3 or TRBV12-4 and J usage is TRBJ2-1, with D tentatively TRBD2 (5 bases). Between the trimmed V and J ends, which lost 5 bases and 6 bases, there was a span of 11 bases. This CDR3 spans 13 amino acids. The CDR3 DNA sequence: TGTGCCAGCAGTCAAGCGGTGCTCAATGAGCAGTTCTTC. This gives the protein CASSQAVLNEQFF.

In this sample, this clonotype turned up once. This may come from a read error, since a much larger clone is one base off. This chain links TRBV7-2 with TRBJ2-1; a possible D gene is TRBD2 (5 bases). The CDR3 contains 12 residues. V was cut by 2 bases and J by 7 bases, with 6 bases left in between. Germline loops: CDR1 SGHTA, CDR2 FQGNSA. The CDR3 loop is CASSLRRNEQFF. DNA for the CDR3: TGTGCCAGCAGCTTAAGGAGGAATGAGCAGTTCTTC.

This clonotype was recorded a few times. This chain joins TRBV9 and TRBJ2-7; 10 bases match TRBD1. Germline trimming cut 4 bases from V and 2 bases from J; bases unmatched to any gene: 6. Germline CDR1 and CDR2: SGDLS and YYNGEE. The CDR3 totals 15 residues. The CDR3 here is CASSPGGQGAYEQYF. Here the CDR3 DNA reads TGTGCCAGCAGCCCAGGAGGACAGGGGGCCTACGAGCAGTACTTC.

The chain joins TRBV12-3 or TRBV12-4 to TRBJ2-1, with a possible D match to TRBD2 (7 bases). This CDR3 region has 15 residues. Deletions cut 3 bases from V and 7 bases from J, with 16 bases between. The CDR3 region is CASSLAPGGPNEQFF. Here the CDR3 DNA reads TGTGCCAGCAGTTTGGCCCCGGGGGGCCCGAATGAGCAGTTCTTC.

This clonotype was detected only a few times. J is TRBJ2-1 and V is TRBV7-8; D might be TRBD1 (6 bases). With 2 bases removed from V and 6 bases from J, the gap between germline ends came to 17 bases. There are 16 residues in the CDR3. Looked up from germline, CDR1 is SGHVS and CDR2 is FQNEAQ. The CDR3 spells CASSLSLGAPPNEQFF. The CDR3 coding sequence is TGTGCCAGCAGCTTATCGCTGGGGGCCCCCCCCAATGAGCAGTTCTTC.

The sample holds a few counts of this clonotype. An end of the junction does not agree with germline; a read error may underlie this. The CDR3 sequence: CATSRGGGFQSFNEQFF. CDR3 DNA sequence: TGTGCCACCAGCAGAGGGGGGGGGTTCCAGTCCTTCAATGAGCAGTTCTTC. V gene TRBV15 combines with J gene TRBJ2-1; 7 positions match TRBD2. Germline V gene lookup returns CDR1 LNHNV and CDR2 YYDKDF (reference sequence). CDR3 size: 17 residues.

In this sample, this clonotype turned up a few times. CDR3 sequence (DNA): TGTGCCAGCAGCTTCCGGACAGGGTTGTACAATGAGCAGTTCTTC. Translating gives CASSFRTGLYNEQFF. J is TRBJ2-1 and V is TRBV11-3, with 8 bases identical to TRBD1. CDR3 length: 15 amino acids. Germline V gene sequence: CDR1 SGHNT, CDR2 YENEEA. V shed 3 bases, J shed 4 bases, and the junction held 5 bases outside the gene matches.

The chain uses TRBV5-1 and TRBJ2-1; 7 bases line up with TRBD1. This CDR3 spans 16 amino acids. The germline V gene encodes CDR1 SGHRS and CDR2 YFSETQ. V dropped 0 bases and J dropped 2; count of bases not matched to a gene: 5. CDR3 DNA sequence: TGCGCCAGCAGCTTGGAGGGGGCTGCGCCCTACAATGAGCAGTTCTTC. This encodes CASSLEGAAPYNEQFF.

This chain joins TRBV7-6 and TRBJ2-3; D is perhaps TRBD1 or TRBD2 (6 bases each). This CDR3 has 16 residues. V gave up 1 base and J gave up 1 base, with 12 bases separating them. Per the germline V gene, CDR1 is SGHVS and CDR2 is FNYEAQ. The DNA of the CDR3 is TGTGCCAGCAGCTTAGGAGGGGGGACTGGCACAGATACGCAGTATTTT. This encodes CASSLGGGTGTDTQYF.

This clonotype was seen only a few times. This chain links TRBV5-8 with TRBJ2-5; either TRBD1 or TRBD2 may supply D (6 bases each). The V end lost 2 bases, the J end lost 5 bases, and 16 bases lay between the germline ends. Germline assignment: CDR1 SGHTS and CDR2 YDEGEE. The CDR3 has 15 amino acids. CDR3 in amino acids: CASSFGGGRGETQYF. The CDR3 nucleotides are TGTGCCAGCAGCTTCGGTGGGGGGCGCGGGGAGACCCAGTACTTC.

This clonotype was seen more than once but under ten times. The rearrangement uses TRBV7-9 and TRBJ2-7; tentative D call: TRBD2 (6 bases). This CDR3 is built from 16 residues. The germline gives CDR1 SEHNR, CDR2 FQNEAQ (reference sequence). The ends were cut back, 5 bases at V and 1 base at J, with 18 bases in the middle. As DNA, the CDR3 is TGTGCCAGCAGCACACCCCGGGGGTTAAGGTCCTACGAGCAGTACTTC. Translated: CASSTPRGLRSYEQYF.

This chain uses TRBV11-2 with TRBJ2-1; 7 bases are a match to TRBD1. This CDR3 contains 14 residues. V lost 5 bases and J lost 9; bases outside the gene matches: 10. Germline V gives CDR1 SGHAT, CDR2 FQNNGV. CDR3 sequence reads: CASSARTGWLEQFF. CDR3 DNA sequence: TGTGCCAGCAGCGCCCGGACAGGTTGGCTTGAGCAGTTCTTC.

The chain recombines TRBV7-9 with TRBJ2-1; D tentatively fits TRBD1 or TRBD2 (5 bases each). V was shortened by 1 base and J by 12 bases, with 10 bases between the two germline ends. Germline CDR1 reads SEHNR; CDR2 reads FQNEAQ (reference sequence). The CDR3 covers 12 residues. CDR3 nucleotides: TGTGCCAGCAGCTTAGGGGACCCCTGGCAGTTCTTC. Its translation is CASSLGDPWQFF.

The V gene is TRBV20-1, the J gene TRBJ1-2; tentative D call: TRBD1 (6 bases). V was pared by 0 bases and J by 2 bases, with 10 bases between. From germline, CDR1 is DFQATT and CDR2 SNEGSKA (reference sequence). The CDR3 is 14 amino acids. CDR3 sequence (DNA): TGCAGTGCTAGAGAAGGGGGGTTCAACTATGGCTACACCTTC. The encoded protein is CSAREGGFNYGYTF.

This clonotype turned up a few times. This chain connects TRBV7-8 to TRBJ1-5; D not certain. V was trimmed by 5 bases and J by 3 bases, leaving 11 bases between them. This CDR3 contains 14 residues. The germline CDR1 and CDR2 sequences are SGHVS and FQNEAQ. The CDR3 nucleotides are TGTGCCAGCAGCCACACAGTAGACAATCAGCCCCAGCATTTT. This sequence encodes CASSHTVDNQPQHF. Based on the CDR3 plus reference TRBV7-8 and TRBJ1-5, the full variable domain is GAGVSQSPRYKVAKRGQDVALRCDPISGHVSLFWYQQALGQGPEFLTYFQNEAQLDKSGLPSDRFFAERPEGSVSTLKIQRTQQEDSAVYLCASSHTVDNQPQHFGDGTRLSIL.